The 29 T cell receptor beta chains reported below all come from one sample, sequenced in a study of cytomegalovirus exposure and HLA in healthy donors. Researchers ran the PCR with 60 Vbeta and 13 Jbeta primers. This table comes from immunoSEQ multiplex PCR, and its TCRdb copy is limited to in-frame clones, with some not included. The sample has roughly 150,000 clones, approximately 80% seen once. The sample was PBMCs. All receptors derive from a middle-aged woman in good health and CMV-seronegative.

This chain links TRBV6-1 with TRBJ2-5; D is unresolved. The CDR3 covers 14 residues. From germline, CDR1 is MNHNS and CDR2 SASEGT. V shed 7 bases and J shed 5 bases, with 17 bases lying between them. Written as DNA, the CDR3 is TGTGCCAGCACCCTCGGGTCTGGTCGGGAGACCCAGTACTTC. Its protein product is CASTLGSGRETQYF.

The J gene is TRBJ1-2, the V gene TRBV4-1, with TRBD1 matching over 9 bases. The CDR3 has 13 residues. The junction had 6 bases not matched to a gene; V was cut back by 1 base and J by 12 bases. Germline values: CDR1 MGHRA, CDR2 YSYEKL. CDR3 sequence reads: CASSQVGTGRNTF. CDR3 nucleotide sequence: TGCGCCAGCAGCCAAGTTGGGACAGGGCGGAACACCTTC.

This clone was counted between two and nine times. V is TRBV7-9 and J is TRBJ2-1; the D gene is possibly TRBD1 (6 bases). CDR1 is SEHNR and CDR2 is FQNEAQ in the germline V gene (reference sequence). The CDR3 runs to 17 residues. With 1 base removed from V and 2 bases from J, the gap between germline ends came to 15 bases. CDR3 amino acids: CASSLGDTPRAYNEQFF. The DNA of the CDR3 is TGTGCCAGCAGCTTAGGGGACACCCCCCGGGCCTACAATGAGCAGTTCTTC.

To note about this clone: At one boundary the junction diverges from the germline segment, which might be a read error. V and J are TRBV6-1 and TRBJ2-5; 12 nucleotides match TRBD2. This CDR3 is built from 17 residues. Germline V gives CDR1 MNHNS, CDR2 SASEGT. As DNA, the CDR3 is TGTGCCAGCAGCGAAGTTTCTAGCGGGGGGGTTGGAGAGACCCAGTACTTC. Its translation: CASSEVSSGGVGETQYF.

The chain joins TRBV19 to TRBJ1-3; 9 positions agree with TRBD1. Looked up from germline, CDR1 is LNHDA and CDR2 is SQIVND (reference sequence). V lost 8 bases and J lost 1; bases outside the gene matches: 6. The CDR3 has 15 residues. The CDR3 protein is CASGGDRESGNTIYF. The CDR3 region has the DNA TGTGCCAGTGGAGGGGACAGGGAGTCTGGAAACACCATATATTTT.

The rearrangement uses TRBV2 and TRBJ1-6; the match to TRBD1 covers 7 bases. Trimming removed 9 bases from V and 12 bases from J; junction bases left unmatched: 11. This CDR3 has 13 amino acids. From germline, CDR1 is SNHLY and CDR2 FYNNEI. CDR3 coding DNA: TGTGCCAGTGGACAGGTTCAACAGGAACCCCTCCACTTT. This translates into CASGQVQQEPLHF.

The chain joins TRBV9 to TRBJ2-3; D gene unclear. The CDR3 loop spans 13 amino acids. Trimming stripped 3 bases from V and 6 bases from J, with 11 bases between. The germline CDR1 and CDR2 sequences are SGDLS and YYNGEE. The CDR3 nucleotides read TGTGCCAGCAGCGAGCACCCCAATGATACGCAGTATTTT. Its protein is CASSEHPNDTQYF. Combining the CDR3 with reference TRBV9 and TRBJ2-3 gives the whole variable domain DSGVTQTPKHLITATGQRVTLRCSPRSGDLSVYWYQQSLDQGLQFLIQYYNGEERAKGNILERFSAQQFPDLHSELNLSSLELGDSALYFCASSEHPNDTQYFGPGTRLTVL.

The chain uses TRBV4-1 and TRBJ1-4; 8 bases are shared with TRBD1. The trim removed 3 bases at V and 8 bases at J, leaving 11 bases unmatched. CDR1 is MGHRA and CDR2 is YSYEKL in the germline V gene. CDR3 length: 16 residues. The CDR3 loop reads CASSHFRGQGDEKLFF. CDR3 nucleotide sequence: TGCGCCAGCAGCCACTTTAGAGGACAGGGCGACGAAAAACTGTTTTTT.

The chain carries TRBV5-1 and TRBJ2-1, with a possible D match to TRBD2 (5 bases). The V and J ends lost 0 bases and 5 bases respectively, with 12 bases between them. CDR1 is SGHRS and CDR2 is YFSETQ in the germline V gene. The CDR3 runs to 15 residues. CDR3 nucleotides: TGCGCCAGCAGCTTGGATACAGCGAGGGACAATGAGCAGTTCTTC. This translates into CASSLDTARDNEQFF. Looking up the rest from reference TRBV5-1 and TRBJ2-1 gives the full variable domain: KAGVTQTPRYLIKTRGQQVTLSCSPISGHRSVSWYQQTPGQGLQFLFEYFSETQRNKGNFPGRFSGRQFSNSRSEMNVSTLELGDSALYLCASSLDTARDNEQFFGPGTRLTVL.

V usage is TRBV29-1 and J usage is TRBJ2-1; 9 bases agree with TRBD2. Germline CDR1 SQVTM, CDR2 ANQGSEA. Unmatched junction bases numbered 7, after V lost 2 bases and J lost 5 bases. CDR3 length: 15 residues. The CDR3 reads CSVEKGGRGNNEQFF. The CDR3 region has the DNA TGCAGCGTTGAAAAGGGCGGGAGGGGTAACAATGAGCAGTTCTTC.

V and J are TRBV28 and TRBJ2-7, with 8 bases aligning to TRBD2. Germline-derived CDR1 and CDR2 are MDHEN and SYDVKM. Trimming took 8 bases from V and 7 from J; bases not matched to a gene: 16. The CDR3 contains 15 residues. CDR3 in DNA: TGTGCCAGCGCGCACGGGGGGGCGGGAGGAGGAGAGCAGTACTTC. Its translation is CASAHGGAGGGEQYF.

The chain combines TRBV28 with TRBJ2-5; TRBD2 is a possible D gene (6 bases). CDR1 and CDR2 from the germline V gene are MDHEN and SYDVKM. Trimming left V 6 bases short and J 2 bases short, with 10 bases between. The CDR3 consists of 13 residues. CDR3 residues: CASSVGGQETQYF. CDR3 bases: TGTGCCAGCAGCGTTGGAGGGCAAGAGACCCAGTACTTC. Supplemented by reference TRBV28 and TRBJ2-5, the full variable domain reads DVKVTQSSRYLVKRTGEKVFLECVQDMDHENMFWYRQDPGLGLRLIYFSYDVKMKEKGDIPEGYSVSREKKERFSLILESASTNQTSMYLCASSVGGQETQYFGPGTRLLVL.

The genes are TRBV10-3 and TRBJ2-7; D gene ambiguous. Germline CDR1 ENHRY, CDR2 SYGVKD. Trimming stripped 4 bases from V and 0 bases from J, with 4 bases between. The CDR3 loop spans 12 amino acids. The CDR3 coding sequence is TGTGCCATCAGTGGCGACTCCTACGAGCAGTACTTC. It specifies CAISGDSYEQYF.

The chain carries TRBV5-1 and TRBJ1-1, with D perhaps TRBD1 (6 bases). Germline V gives CDR1 SGHRS, CDR2 YFSETQ. CDR3 size: 14 residues. V was clipped by 8 bases and J by 2 bases, with 16 bases between them. The CDR3 loop is CASNTGHQNTEAFF. DNA of the CDR3: TGCGCCAGTAACACGGGACACCAAAACACTGAAGCTTTCTTT.

The chain combines TRBV19 with TRBJ2-3; 8 nucleotides agree with TRBD2. The ends lost 4 bases at V and 0 bases at J; junction bases unmatched: 6. CDR1 and CDR2 (germline): LNHDA, SQIVND (reference sequence). The CDR3 spans 16 residues. The CDR3 DNA is TGTGCCAGTAGTAGAGGCGGGAGGACCAGCACAGATACGCAGTATTTT. Its translation: CASSRGGRTSTDTQYF.

For the CDR3, the DNA is TGTGCCAGCAGAGGCGGGATGCCCCCAGATACGCAGTATTTT. Translation: CASRGGMPPDTQYF. V usage is TRBV6-5 and J usage is TRBJ2-3, with a tentative D call TRBD2 (6 bases). Germline V gene data show CDR1 as MNHEY and CDR2 as SVGAGI. Trimming removed 6 bases at V and 4 bases at J, with 14 bases between. The CDR3 length is 14 residues.

The chain recombines TRBV30 with TRBJ2-6, with D hard to call. CDR3 length: 14 amino acids. With 2 bases removed from V and 2 bases from J, the gap between germline ends came to 7 bases. Germline CDR1 is GTSNPN and CDR2 is SVGIG (reference sequence). The DNA for the CDR3 is TGTGCCTGGAGTCGCGTGGCTGGGGCCAACGTCCTGACTTTC. Protein product: CAWSRVAGANVLTF.

The chain employs TRBV7-2 and TRBJ1-4, with 8 nucleotides matching TRBD1. The V gene end was trimmed by 5 bases and the J gene end by 12 bases; junction bases not matched to a gene: 11. The CDR3 covers 14 residues. CDR1 and CDR2 (germline): SGHTA, FQGNSA. CDR3 region: CASSRDPGTGQLFF. The CDR3 nucleotides are TGTGCCAGCAGCCGAGACCCCGGGACAGGCCAACTGTTTTTT.

This clone was seen once. The genes are TRBV25-1 and TRBJ1-2; D is uncertain. The germline V and J ends were trimmed by 1 base and 4 bases, with 10 bases remaining between them. Looked up from germline, CDR1 is MGHDK and CDR2 is SYGVNS. The CDR3 extends over 14 amino acids. CDR3 sequence reads: CASSELISSYGYTF. CDR3 in DNA: TGTGCCAGCAGTGAATTGATTAGCAGCTATGGCTACACCTTC.

Only a few counts were recorded for this clone. This chain joins TRBV6-1 and TRBJ1-6; D unresolved. The germline V and J ends were trimmed by 3 bases and 8 bases, with 8 bases remaining between them. This CDR3 region has 13 residues. CDR1 and CDR2 from the germline V gene are MNHNS and SASEGT. The DNA of the CDR3 is TGTGCCAGCAGTGATGAGTCGGATTCACCCCTCCACTTT. The encoded protein is CASSDESDSPLHF.

This clone was seen just once. V usage is TRBV27 and J usage is TRBJ2-3, with D unclear. This CDR3 has 11 residues. Germline V gene lookup returns CDR1 MNHEY and CDR2 SMNVEV (reference sequence). V lost 4 bases to trimming and J lost 5 bases, with 4 bases between them. CDR3 in DNA: TGTGCCAGCAGTTCTTTAGATACGCAGTATTTT. Translation gives CASSSLDTQYF.

The CDR3 bases are TGTGCCAGCAGCTTCCCGGGGGGCTCCTATAATTCACCCCTCCACTTT. This sequence encodes CASSFPGGSYNSPLHF. V is TRBV7-8 and J is TRBJ1-6, with D perhaps matching TRBD1 (5 bases). CDR3 length: 16 amino acids. Trimming took 3 bases from V and 0 from J, leaving 9 bases between them. Germline V gene lookup returns CDR1 SGHVS and CDR2 FQNEAQ.

This clone was seen a few times. The chain is built from TRBV7-9 and TRBJ1-1, with 7 bases identical to TRBD1. The J segment lost 12 bases and the V segment lost 2 bases, leaving 9 bases of the junction unmatched. Germline CDR1 SEHNR, CDR2 FQNEAQ (reference sequence). The CDR3 contains 13 residues. The CDR3 DNA is TGTGCCAGCAGCTTAAGGCCTCAGGGGGTTACTTTCTTT. Translated, it gives CASSLRPQGVTFF.

The chain uses TRBV11-2 and TRBJ1-2; unclear D gene. CDR1 is SGHAT, CDR2 FQNNGV, per germline. The CDR3 is 13 amino acids. V was shortened by 1 base and J by 9 bases, with 12 bases between the two germline ends. The DNA of the CDR3 is TGTGCCAGCAGCTTAGGGGAGCCCGAAAGCTACACCTTC. This codes for CASSLGEPESYTF.

The chain combines TRBV19 with TRBJ2-3; weak D call: TRBD1 (5 bases). The CDR3 is 14 amino acids. The V and J ends lost 7 bases and 4 bases respectively, with 15 bases between them. Per the germline V gene, CDR1 is LNHDA and CDR2 is SQIVND (reference sequence). The DNA for the CDR3 is TGTGCCAGTAAGCTCGACAGTCAATCAGATACGCAGTATTTT. Translating gives CASKLDSQSDTQYF.

J is TRBJ2-2 and V is TRBV28; 7 positions match TRBD2. Germline CDR1 MDHEN, CDR2 SYDVKM. Trimming took 4 bases from V and 1 from J; bases not matched to a gene: 9. This CDR3 has 17 residues. CDR3 amino acids: CASSYPMSGVNTGELFF. CDR3 coding DNA: TGTGCCAGCAGTTACCCTATGAGCGGGGTGAACACCGGGGAGCTGTTTTTT. Filled out from reference TRBV28 and TRBJ2-2, the complete variable domain reads DVKVTQSSRYLVKRTGEKVFLECVQDMDHENMFWYRQDPGLGLRLIYFSYDVKMKEKGDIPEGYSVSREKKERFSLILESASTNQTSMYLCASSYPMSGVNTGELFFGEGSRLTVL.

This clone was detected only a few times. The chain links TRBV5-4 to TRBJ1-6; TRBD1 is a possible D gene (5 bases). CDR1 SGHNT and CDR2 YYREEE come from the germline V gene (reference sequence). CDR3 size: 15 residues. Trimming took off 4 bases at V and 1 base at J, with 9 bases between the two ends. The CDR3 spells CASSPGVSYNSPLHF. The CDR3 coding sequence is TGTGCCAGCAGCCCGGGGGTGTCCTATAATTCACCCCTCCACTTT.

The chain employs TRBV2 and TRBJ1-1; 12 nucleotides line up with TRBD1. Germline V CDR1 and CDR2: SNHLY, FYNNEI. The CDR3 loop spans 17 amino acids. V was pared by 6 bases and J by 3 bases, with 11 bases of the junction left unmatched. This CDR3 is CASRIFRDRGPYTEAFF. The CDR3 region has the DNA TGTGCCAGCAGGATCTTCCGGGACAGGGGGCCGTACACTGAAGCTTTCTTT.

This clone was recorded only once. The CDR3 protein is CASSHLAGGNPNEQFF. The CDR3 coding sequence is TGTGCCAGCAGCCACCTAGCGGGAGGGAATCCCAATGAGCAGTTCTTC. The rearrangement joins TRBV6-4 to TRBJ2-1; 12 nucleotides agree with TRBD2. The CDR3 has 16 amino acids. V lost 6 bases to trimming and J lost 6 bases; unmatched junction nucleotides: 9. CDR1 and CDR2 (germline): MRHNA, SNTAGT.